This TCR beta chain comes out of a study of cytotoxic CD8 clonotypes in ibrutinib-treated CLL. The wider study: By median 68 months, around twelve had progressed and approximately 14 stayed remitted; responses had been 2 complete and about 24 partial.

The protocol was immunoSEQ multiplex PCR, while the TCRdb copy is restricted to in-frame clones and leaves out a portion. The sample carries 300,000 to 400,000 clones, over 55% recorded once. The germline CDR1 and CDR2 sequences are KGHSH and LQKENI. CDR3 length: 13 residues. Deletions cut 0 bases from V and 6 bases from J, with 9 bases between. This chain links TRBV18 with TRBJ2-7; D not resolved. The TCR comes from a human donor with chronic lymphocytic leukemia. Specimen: PBMCs, collected after 36 months of ibrutinib treatment. The CDR3 region has the DNA TGTGCCAGCTCACCACCCCGGAGCAGCGAGCAGTACTTC. Translating gives CASSPPRSSEQYF.